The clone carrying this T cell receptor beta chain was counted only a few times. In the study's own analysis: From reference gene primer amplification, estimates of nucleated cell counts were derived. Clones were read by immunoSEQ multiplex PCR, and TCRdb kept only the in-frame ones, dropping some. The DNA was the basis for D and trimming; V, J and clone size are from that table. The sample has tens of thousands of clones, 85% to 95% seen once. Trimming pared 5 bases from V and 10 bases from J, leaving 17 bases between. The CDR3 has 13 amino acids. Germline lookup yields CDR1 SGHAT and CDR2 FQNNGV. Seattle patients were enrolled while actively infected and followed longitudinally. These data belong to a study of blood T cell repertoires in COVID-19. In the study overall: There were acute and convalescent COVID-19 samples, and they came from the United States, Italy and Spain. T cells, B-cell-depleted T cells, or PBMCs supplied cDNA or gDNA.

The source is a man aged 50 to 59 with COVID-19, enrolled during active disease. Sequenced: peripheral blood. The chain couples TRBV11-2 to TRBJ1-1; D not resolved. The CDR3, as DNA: TGTGCCAGCAGCGCTCCTCGGGGTGGAGCAGCTTTCTTT. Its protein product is CASSAPRGGAAFF.